The 22 T cell receptor beta chains below were found in one sample sequenced in a study of blood T cells in healthy people across ages. Primers used in a second PCR of roughly 6 to 11 cycles were a sample-barcoded 5' primer and a J-beta primer mix. Via MiXCR, TCRdb re-called the 5' RACE reads, giving one row per CDR3 protein. Of about 730,000 distinct CDR3 sequences in the sample, around 46% were seen once. The sample comprised blood. The origin of the receptors is a woman in her sixties in good health.

The genes are TRBV20-1 and TRBJ2-1; 16 bases map to TRBD2. The CDR3 length is 18 residues. Germline V lookup: CDR1 DFQATT, CDR2 SNEGSKA (reference sequence). V lost 3 bases to trimming and J lost 4 bases; unmatched junction nucleotides: 9. CDR3 coding DNA: TGCAGTGCTAGGGGACTAGCGGGAGGGCACAGGGATTACAATGAGCAGTTCTTC. This translates into CSARGLAGGHRDYNEQFF.

The V and J genes are TRBV4-3 and TRBJ1-2, with a tentative D call TRBD1 (5 bases). This CDR3 spans 13 amino acids. Germline V gene sequence: CDR1 LGHNA, CDR2 YSLEER. The V end lost 1 base, the J end lost 7 bases, and 10 bases lay between the germline ends. The CDR3 DNA reads as TGCGCCAGCAGCCAAGGCTCGGGGCTTGGCTACACCTTC. Its translation is CASSQGSGLGYTF.

The chain joins TRBV27 to TRBJ1-5, with D perhaps TRBD1 (5 bases). CDR1 is MNHEY, CDR2 SMNVEV, per germline (reference sequence). This CDR3 comprises 14 residues. The V end lost 6 bases, the J end lost 0 bases, and 9 bases lay between the germline ends. Written as DNA, the CDR3 is TGTGCCAGCAGAAGGGGTTCTAGCAATCAGCCCCAGCATTTT. As protein: CASRRGSSNQPQHF.

This rearrangement joins TRBV20-1 to TRBJ2-1; weak D call: TRBD2 (6 bases). The ends were cut back, 5 bases at V and 9 bases at J, with 11 bases in the middle. Per germline, CDR1 DFQATT and CDR2 SNEGSKA (reference sequence). This CDR3 comprises 11 residues. CDR3: CSAPRDFEQFF. DNA of the CDR3: TGCAGTGCTCCCCGGGACTTTGAGCAGTTCTTC.

V and J are TRBV9 and TRBJ2-1; 15 bases match TRBD2. Germline V gene data show CDR1 as SGDLS and CDR2 as YYNGEE. V lost 4 bases, J lost 2 bases, and 4 bases stayed unmatched. The CDR3 has 17 amino acids. The CDR3 loop is CASSPRTSGGAYNEQFF. The DNA of the CDR3 is TGTGCCAGCAGCCCCCGGACTAGCGGGGGGGCCTACAATGAGCAGTTCTTC.

V usage is TRBV2 and J usage is TRBJ2-5; D call uncertain. CDR1 and CDR2 (germline): SNHLY, FYNNEI. CDR3 size: 13 residues. Deletions cut 4 bases from V and 5 bases from J, with 11 bases between. CDR3 region: CASSVGIFETQYF. In DNA form, the CDR3 reads TGTGCCAGCAGTGTGGGTATTTTTGAGACCCAGTACTTC.

This clonotype came up many times. V usage is TRBV29-1 and J usage is TRBJ2-1, with D unresolved. The CDR3 spans 9 residues. The V gene lost 3 bases and the J gene lost 10 bases, with 4 bases spanning the gap. CDR1 and CDR2 from the germline V gene are SQVTM and ANQGSEA. The CDR3 region has the DNA TGCAGCGTTGATGAGGAGCAGTTCTTC. Translating gives CSVDEEQFF.

The chain is built from TRBV29-1 and TRBJ2-4; D might be TRBD2 (5 bases). V gave up 5 bases and J gave up 0 bases, with 11 bases separating them. The CDR3 is 14 amino acids. Germline loops: CDR1 SQVTM, CDR2 ANQGSEA. CDR3 loop: CSVLDSLAKNIQYF. CDR3 DNA sequence: TGCAGCGTTTTGGACTCATTAGCCAAAAACATTCAGTACTTC.

V usage is TRBV6-1 and J usage is TRBJ2-2, with TRBD1 as a possible D gene (6 bases). The germline V gene encodes CDR1 MNHNS and CDR2 SASEGT. This CDR3 region has 14 residues. The CDR3 is CVTQDRLNTGELFF. Here the CDR3 DNA reads TGTGTCACCCAGGACAGACTGAACACCGGGGAGCTGTTTTTT.

This clonotype was seen many times. This sequence joins TRBV6-5 and TRBJ2-5; D gene ambiguous. The germline CDR1 and CDR2 sequences are MNHEY and SVGAGI. V lost 6 bases and J lost 10, with 15 bases in between. This CDR3 contains 12 residues. CDR3 sequence reads: CASREPLGNQYF. The CDR3 nucleotides read TGTGCCAGCAGGGAACCTCTGGGCAACCAGTACTTC.

This chain uses TRBV7-2 with TRBJ1-2, with D perhaps matching TRBD1 (5 bases). This CDR3 is built from 13 residues. The germline gives CDR1 SGHTA, CDR2 FQGNSA. The V end was cut by 2 bases, the J end by 4 bases, with 8 bases between. The CDR3 DNA follows: TGTGCCAGCAGCTTATTGACAGCCTATGGCTACACCTTC. Protein: CASSLLTAYGYTF.

V gene TRBV5-1 combines with J gene TRBJ1-2, with D unclear. V lost 0 bases to trimming and J lost 4 bases, with 13 bases between them. The CDR3 runs to 15 residues. The germline V gene has CDR1 SGHRS and CDR2 YFSETQ. The CDR3 region has the DNA TGCGCCAGCAGCTTGGCTCAAGCGGGGAGCTATGGCTACACCTTC. This codes for CASSLAQAGSYGYTF.

This rearrangement joins TRBV5-1 to TRBJ2-7, with D possibly being TRBD1 or TRBD2 (5 bases each). CDR1 and CDR2 from the germline V gene are SGHRS and YFSETQ. There are 17 residues in the CDR3. Trimming took off 3 bases at V and 0 bases at J, with 19 bases between the two ends. The CDR3 spells CASSSVAGTGSSYEQYF. The DNA of the CDR3 is TGCGCCAGCAGCTCCGTAGCCGGGACGGGGAGCTCCTACGAGCAGTACTTC.

Worth noting for this clonotype: One base away lies a much larger clone, so this may be a sequencing read error. The V gene is TRBV4-3, the J gene TRBJ2-5, with 11 bases matching TRBD2. Germline CDR1 is LGHNA and CDR2 is YSLEER. Trimming removed 3 bases from V and 11 bases from J; junction bases left unmatched: 14. CDR3 length: 16 residues. DNA of the CDR3: TGCGCCAGCAGCCACCCGAGACTAGCGGGACGGGATGAGCAGTACTTC. This translates into CASSHPRLAGRDEQYF.

This clonotype turned up a few times. This chain joins TRBV6-1 and TRBJ2-4; the D is unclear. Per the germline V gene, CDR1 is MNHNS and CDR2 is SASEGT. Trimming took off 4 bases at V and 0 bases at J, with 13 bases between the two ends. The CDR3 has 16 residues. CDR3 loop: CASSGDTSLAKNIQYF. The CDR3 DNA sequence: TGTGCCAGCAGTGGCGACACTTCGCTAGCCAAAAACATTCAGTACTTC.

The CDR3 DNA sequence: TGCGCCAGCAGCGGACATCCGGCAGGGGCCAACGTCCTGACTTTC. This translates into CASSGHPAGANVLTF. The chain carries TRBV5-1 and TRBJ2-6; D is perhaps TRBD1 (5 bases). V shed 4 bases and J shed 4 bases, with 12 bases lying between them. The CDR3 extends over 15 amino acids. Germline values: CDR1 SGHRS, CDR2 YFSETQ.

This clonotype was seen at least ten times. This chain links TRBV5-6 with TRBJ2-3, with 7 positions matching TRBD2. V lost 0 bases to trimming and J lost 3 bases; unmatched junction nucleotides: 4. CDR3 length: 15 residues. The germline V gene encodes CDR1 SGHDT and CDR2 YYEEEE. The CDR3 DNA reads as TGTGCCAGCAGCTTGGTCACTAGCGCTACAGATACGCAGTATTTT. It encodes CASSLVTSATDTQYF.

This chain connects TRBV20-1 to TRBJ2-2, with 12 bases aligning to TRBD2. The CDR3 extends over 17 amino acids. Germline V lookup: CDR1 DFQATT, CDR2 SNEGSKA (reference sequence). V trimming: 2 bases; J trimming: 4 bases; junction bases outside the gene matches: 8. The CDR3 reads CSARPALAGGSTGELFF. The CDR3 bases are TGCAGTGCTAGACCCGCACTAGCGGGGGGAAGCACCGGGGAGCTGTTTTTT.

With regard to this clonotype: Given a much more abundant clone one base away, this may be a read error. The chain employs TRBV12-3 or TRBV12-4 and TRBJ2-3; 15 bases fit TRBD2. V shed 6 bases, J shed 3 bases, and the junction held 10 bases outside the gene matches. The CDR3 has 18 amino acids. The CDR3 reads CASSPGLAGGTRTDTQYF. The DNA of the CDR3 is TGTGCCAGCAGCCCGGGACTAGCGGGAGGAACTAGAACAGATACGCAGTATTTT.

The chain links TRBV20-1 to TRBJ1-5; D is undetermined. V was shortened by 6 bases and J by 4 bases, with 19 bases between the two germline ends. Germline V gene lookup returns CDR1 DFQATT and CDR2 SNEGSKA (reference sequence). This CDR3 is 15 amino acids long. DNA of the CDR3: TGCAGTGCGCCTAACCCGCGGGGAGGGAATCAGCCCCAGCATTTT. It codes for CSAPNPRGGNQPQHF.

This clonotype turned up a few times. This chain joins TRBV7-8 and TRBJ2-6, with D unclear. The germline gives CDR1 SGHVS, CDR2 FQNEAQ. The CDR3 has 14 amino acids. Trimming removed 1 base from V and 2 bases from J, with 3 bases in between. CDR3 bases: TGTGCCAGCAGCTTAGTAACTGGGGCCAACGTCCTGACTTTC. It encodes CASSLVTGANVLTF.

The chain couples TRBV7-9 to TRBJ1-6; D is possibly TRBD1 (5 bases). The CDR3 runs to 15 residues. Germline-derived CDR1 and CDR2 are SEHNR and FQNEAQ (reference sequence). Trimming took 7 bases from V and 3 from J, leaving 13 bases between them. CDR3 nucleotide sequence: TGTGCCAGCACCACGTGGGGGTACTATAATTCACCCCTCCACTTT. This codes for CASTTWGYYNSPLHF.